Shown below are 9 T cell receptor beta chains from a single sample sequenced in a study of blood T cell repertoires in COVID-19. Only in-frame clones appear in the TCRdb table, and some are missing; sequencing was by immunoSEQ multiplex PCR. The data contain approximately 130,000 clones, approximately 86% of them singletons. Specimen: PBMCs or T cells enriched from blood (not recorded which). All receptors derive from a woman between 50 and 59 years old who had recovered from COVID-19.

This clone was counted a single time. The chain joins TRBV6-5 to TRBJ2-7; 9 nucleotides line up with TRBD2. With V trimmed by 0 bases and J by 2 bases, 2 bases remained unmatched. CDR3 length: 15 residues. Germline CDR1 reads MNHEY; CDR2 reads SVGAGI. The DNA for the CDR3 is TGTGCCAGCAGTTACTCTCGCGGGGGGGCCTACGAGCAGTACTTC. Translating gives CASSYSRGGAYEQYF.

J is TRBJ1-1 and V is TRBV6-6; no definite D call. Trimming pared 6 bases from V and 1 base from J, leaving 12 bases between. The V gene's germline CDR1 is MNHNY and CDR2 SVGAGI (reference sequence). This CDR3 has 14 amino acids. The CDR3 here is CASRTRPGNTEAFF. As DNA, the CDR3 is TGTGCCAGCAGAACCCGCCCGGGGAACACTGAAGCTTTCTTT.

CDR3 sequence (DNA): TGCGCCAGCAGCCAGGGACATCTCTCCAGGGACACCATATATTTT. Encoded protein: CASSQGHLSRDTIYF. This chain joins TRBV4-1 and TRBJ1-3; the D gene is possibly TRBD1 (6 bases). Trimming stripped 3 bases from V and 8 bases from J, with 17 bases between. The CDR3 has 15 amino acids. CDR1 MGHRA and CDR2 YSYEKL come from the germline V gene.

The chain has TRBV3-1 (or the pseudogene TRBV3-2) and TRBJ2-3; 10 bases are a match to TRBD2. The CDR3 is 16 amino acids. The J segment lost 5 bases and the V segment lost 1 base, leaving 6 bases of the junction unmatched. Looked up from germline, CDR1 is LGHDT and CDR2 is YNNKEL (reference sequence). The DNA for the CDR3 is TGTGCCAGCAGCCAAGCTAGCGGGGGCCAGGGAGATACGCAGTATTTT. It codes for CASSQASGGQGDTQYF.

For the CDR3, the DNA is TGTGCCAGCAGTTCCCTACTTAACTATGGCTACACCTTC. Residues: CASSSLLNYGYTF. The chain combines TRBV28 with TRBJ1-2; D call uncertain. Germline-derived CDR1 and CDR2 are MDHEN and SYDVKM. This CDR3 is built from 13 residues. Trimming left V 4 bases short and J 1 base short, with 7 bases between.

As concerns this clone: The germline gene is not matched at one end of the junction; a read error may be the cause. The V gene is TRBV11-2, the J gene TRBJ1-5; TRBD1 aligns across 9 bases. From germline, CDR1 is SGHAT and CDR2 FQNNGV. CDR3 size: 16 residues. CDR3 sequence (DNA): TGTGCCAGCAGCCTTGGACAGGGGCCTTACAATCAGTCCCAGCATTTT. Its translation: CASSLGQGPYNQSQHF.

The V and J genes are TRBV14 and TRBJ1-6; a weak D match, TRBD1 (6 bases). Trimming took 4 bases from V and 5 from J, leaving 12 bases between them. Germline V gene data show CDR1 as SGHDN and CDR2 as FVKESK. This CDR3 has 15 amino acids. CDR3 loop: CASSPMDRDNSPLHF. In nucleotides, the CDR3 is TGTGCCAGCAGCCCCATGGACAGAGATAATTCACCCCTCCACTTT.

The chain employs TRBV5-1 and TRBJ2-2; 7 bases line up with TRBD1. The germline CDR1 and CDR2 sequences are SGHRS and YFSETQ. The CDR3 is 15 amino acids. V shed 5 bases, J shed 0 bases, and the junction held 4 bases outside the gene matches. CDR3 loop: CASRAGTANTGELFF. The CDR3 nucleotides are TGCGCCAGCAGGGCCGGGACAGCGAACACCGGGGAGCTGTTTTTT.

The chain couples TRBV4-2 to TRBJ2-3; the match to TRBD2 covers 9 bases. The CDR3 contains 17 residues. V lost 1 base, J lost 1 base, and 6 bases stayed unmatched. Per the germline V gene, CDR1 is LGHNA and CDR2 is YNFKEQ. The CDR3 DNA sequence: TGTGCCAGCAGCCAAGCGGCGGGGGGGCCCGGCACAGATACGCAGTATTTT. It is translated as CASSQAAGGPGTDTQYF.